These T cell receptor beta chains were read from a single sample in a study of blood T cell repertoires in COVID-19. Profiled with immunoSEQ multiplex PCR; TCRdb holds only in-frame clones, not every one. The table lists hundreds of thousands of clones, about nine tenths of them singletons. What was sequenced was PBMCs or T cells enriched from blood (not recorded which). These TCRs come from a woman in her sixties who had recovered from COVID-19. CDR3s include the opening cysteine and the closing phenylalanine or tryptophan. D genes are given only for firm matches. Where a row states a size, it is once, few, many or the class of an expanded clone; other rows omit it.

clone size	V gene	J gene	D gene	CDR3 protein	CDR3 DNA
.	TRBV9	TRBJ2-2	TRBD1	CASSPSLDRDTGELFF	TGTGCCAGCAGCCCGAGCCTGGACAGGGACACCGGGGAGCTGTTTTTT
.	TRBV11-2	TRBJ2-2	.	CASSWVATGELFF	TGTGCCAGCAGCTGGGTAGCGACCGGGGAGCTGTTTTTT
.	TRBV6-2/TRBV6-3	TRBJ2-7	TRBD1	CASSYLQGAYEQYF	TGTGCCAGCAGTTACCTACAGGGGGCCTACGAGCAGTACTTC
.	TRBV6-5	TRBJ1-1	TRBD1	CASSLRQGSNTEAFF	TGTGCCAGCAGTTTACGACAGGGCTCCAACACTGAAGCTTTCTTT
few	TRBV27	TRBJ1-1	.	CASSPQGLAEAFF	TGTGCCAGCAGCCCCCAGGGCTTGGCTGAAGCTTTCTTT
.	TRBV28	TRBJ1-5	TRBD1	CASSTDRVGNQPQHF	TGTGCCAGCTCCACTGACAGGGTAGGGAATCAGCCCCAGCATTTT
.	TRBV5-1	TRBJ2-2	TRBD2	CASSLAGVNTGELFF	TGCGCCAGCAGCTTAGCGGGGGTGAACACCGGGGAGCTGTTTTTT
once	TRBV29-1	TRBJ2-1	TRBD1	CSVQTGGSNEQFF	TGCAGCGTGCAGACAGGGGGCAGCAATGAGCAGTTCTTC
few	TRBV5-8	TRBJ1-1	TRBD1	CASSLRQGGTEAFF	TGTGCCAGCAGCTTGCGCCAGGGGGGCACTGAAGCTTTCTTT
few	TRBV2	TRBJ1-2	.	CATDTIGYTF	TGTGCCACCGACACCATCGGCTACACCTTC
.	TRBV19	TRBJ2-5	.	CASSIRDFGETQYF	TGTGCCAGTAGTATCCGCGACTTCGGGGAGACCCAGTACTTC
.	TRBV7-8	TRBJ1-5	TRBD1	CASSSNSWTGYSNQPQHF	TGTGCCAGCAGCTCGAACAGTTGGACAGGATATAGCAATCAGCCCCAGCATTTT
once	TRBV7-2	TRBJ2-7	TRBD2	CASSLGRTSYEQYF	TGTGCCAGCAGCTTAGGACGGACTAGCTACGAGCAGTACTTC
.	TRBV9	TRBJ1-2	TRBD1	CASSAQGGGYTF	TGTGCCAGCAGCGCACAGGGGGGTGGCTACACCTTC
.	TRBV5-1	TRBJ1-4	.	CASSLDFRTAPFNEKLFF	TGCGCCAGCAGCCTTGATTTCCGGACAGCTCCATTTAATGAAAAACTGTTTTTT